The 18 T cell receptor beta chains listed next were all sequenced from one sample in a study of shared clonotypes between healthy human individuals. The assay was immunoSEQ multiplex PCR, and TCRdb's table has in-frame clones only and misses some. The sample holds 2 million to 2.5 million clones, around 95% seen once. Sequencing input: naive CD4+ T cells sorted from blood. This sample's subset: CD45RA+ positively selected. The receptors derive from a man between 18 and 35 years old in good health.

A word on this clone: The sample holds other DNA sequences that translate to the same CDR3. This chain joins TRBV4-1 and TRBJ2-5; D tentatively reads TRBD1 or TRBD2 (6 bases each). V shed 1 base and J shed 4 bases, with 10 bases lying between them. The germline CDR1 and CDR2 sequences are MGHRA and YSYEKL. CDR3 size: 14 residues. Here the CDR3 DNA reads TGCGCCAGCAGCCAAGCGGGGGCGAGAGAGACCCAGTACTTC. This translates into CASSQAGARETQYF.

As for this clone: Different DNA sequences within this sample yield the same CDR3. The V gene is TRBV28, the J gene TRBJ1-2, with D unclear. This CDR3 comprises 12 residues. Looked up from germline, CDR1 is MDHEN and CDR2 is SYDVKM. V gave up 4 bases and J gave up 1 base, with 4 bases separating them. The chain's CDR3 is CASSSSNYGYTF. Written as DNA, the CDR3 is TGTGCCAGCAGTTCAAGTAACTATGGCTACACCTTC.

CDR3 nucleotide sequence: TGTGCCAGCACTTCCCCACTCAGGGGCCGGACAGAGACCCAGTACTTC. Amino acids: CASTSPLRGRTETQYF. The V and J genes are TRBV28 and TRBJ2-5; tentatively, D is TRBD1 (6 bases). Germline CDR1 is MDHEN and CDR2 is SYDVKM. The V gene lost 7 bases and the J gene lost 4 bases, with 22 bases spanning the gap. This CDR3 has 16 residues.

The chain uses TRBV27 and TRBJ2-1, with D hard to call. The CDR3 has 15 residues. The V gene lost 7 bases and the J gene lost 7 bases, with 20 bases spanning the gap. CDR1 is MNHEY, CDR2 SMNVEV, per germline (reference sequence). This chain's CDR3 is CASKAPSAATNEQFF. CDR3 nucleotide sequence: TGTGCCAGCAAGGCCCCCTCGGCAGCCACTAATGAGCAGTTCTTC.

The chain carries TRBV30 and TRBJ1-2, with a weak D call TRBD1 (6 bases). The length of the CDR3 is 12 residues. The V gene lost 7 bases and the J gene lost 7 bases, with 16 bases spanning the gap. CDR1 is GTSNPN, CDR2 SVGIG, per germline (reference sequence). The CDR3 DNA follows: TGTGCCTATGGAGGGGGGTTAGGTGGCTACACCTTC. It specifies CAYGGGLGGYTF.

This chain uses TRBV7-2 with TRBJ2-3, with D perhaps matching TRBD1 (5 bases). CDR1 is SGHTA and CDR2 is FQGNSA in the germline V gene. The CDR3 extends over 14 amino acids. Trimming took off 3 bases at V and 3 bases at J, with 10 bases between the two ends. The CDR3 spells CASSFSQGTDTQYF. The CDR3 DNA follows: TGTGCCAGCAGCTTTAGTCAGGGTACAGATACGCAGTATTTT.

The V gene is TRBV28, the J gene TRBJ1-2, with TRBD1 matching over 8 bases. The CDR3 contains 15 residues. From germline, CDR1 is MDHEN and CDR2 SYDVKM. Trimming removed 7 bases from V and 6 bases from J; junction bases left unmatched: 13. CDR3 in DNA: TGTGCCAGCACCCAACAGGAGACAGGGGCTCATGGCTACACCTTC. Translated: CASTQQETGAHGYTF.

The chain couples TRBV5-1 to TRBJ2-5; 8 nucleotides match TRBD1. The CDR3 extends over 14 amino acids. Germline-derived CDR1 and CDR2 are SGHRS and YFSETQ. V shed 3 bases, J shed 6 bases, and the junction held 7 bases outside the gene matches. CDR3 protein: CASSSDRAVKTQYF. CDR3 bases: TGCGCCAGCAGCTCGGACAGGGCGGTTAAGACCCAGTACTTC.

The rearrangement links TRBV5-1 to TRBJ2-3; D is unclear. Trimming removed 0 bases from V and 5 bases from J, with 16 bases in between. This CDR3 region has 16 residues. Germline values: CDR1 SGHRS, CDR2 YFSETQ. The CDR3 DNA reads as TGCGCCAGCAGCTTGGCCTTGGGAAAACCATTAGATACGCAGTATTTT. Translated: CASSLALGKPLDTQYF. Drawing the rest from reference TRBV5-1 and TRBJ2-3, the complete variable domain is KAGVTQTPRYLIKTRGQQVTLSCSPISGHRSVSWYQQTPGQGLQFLFEYFSETQRNKGNFPGRFSGRQFSNSRSEMNVSTLELGDSALYLCASSLALGKPLDTQYFGPGTRLTVL.

The chain carries TRBV18 and TRBJ2-4; no firm D call. Germline assignment: CDR1 KGHSH and CDR2 LQKENI. This CDR3 is built from 18 residues. Between the trimmed V and J ends, which lost 1 base and 6 bases, there was a span of 22 bases. CDR3 region: CASSPQRVGEVSPNIQYF. The CDR3 bases are TGTGCCAGCTCACCACAAAGGGTAGGAGAGGTGTCCCCAAACATTCAGTACTTC.

There are a few counts of this clone. The V gene is TRBV2, the J gene TRBJ1-5; D remains ambiguous. The V gene lost 2 bases and the J gene lost 1 base, with 6 bases spanning the gap. The CDR3 runs to 14 residues. Germline V gives CDR1 SNHLY, CDR2 FYNNEI. DNA for the CDR3: TGTGCCAGCAGTGAAATGGACAGCAATCAGCCCCAGCATTTT. The encoded protein is CASSEMDSNQPQHF.

The chain has TRBV21-1 and TRBJ2-7. TRBV21-1 is marked as a pseudogene. This CDR3 region has 19 residues. This CDR3 is CASSKALKGGIPRGREQYF. CDR3 nucleotide sequence: TGTGCCAGCAGCAAAGCGCTAAAAGGGGGGATCCCCCGGGGGCGAGAGCAGTACTTC.

The chain joins TRBV5-1 to TRBJ1-3; no clear D gene. This CDR3 has 16 residues. Trimming cost V 0 bases and J 2 bases, with 12 bases left between them. Germline V gene data show CDR1 as SGHRS and CDR2 as YFSETQ. The CDR3 bases are TGCGCCAGCAGCTTGGATCGGGCCCAGGCTGGAAACACCATATATTTT. Translated: CASSLDRAQAGNTIYF.

Remarks on this clone: A read error may account for a junction end that differs from germline. CDR3 loop: CATSRGTGRNAEAFF. The CDR3 DNA reads TGTGCCACCAGCAGAGGGACGGGAAGGAACGCTGAAGCTTTCTTT. V and J are TRBV15 and TRBJ1-1; D not resolved. Germline CDR1 LNHNV, CDR2 YYDKDF (reference sequence). CDR3 length: 15 amino acids.

This clone was detected once. The chain couples TRBV5-1 to TRBJ1-6, with D unclear. Trimming stripped 4 bases from V and 7 bases from J, with 24 bases between. Looked up from germline, CDR1 is SGHRS and CDR2 is YFSETQ. The CDR3 sequence is 18 residues long. The CDR3 region is CASSQAFRTSAGNSPLHF. The CDR3 DNA is TGCGCCAGCAGCCAGGCATTCAGGACGTCGGCGGGGAATTCACCCCTCCACTTT. The variable domain in full, with the rest retrieved from reference TRBV5-1 and TRBJ1-6, is KAGVTQTPRYLIKTRGQQVTLSCSPISGHRSVSWYQQTPGQGLQFLFEYFSETQRNKGNFPGRFSGRQFSNSRSEMNVSTLELGDSALYLCASSQAFRTSAGNSPLHFGNGTRLTVT.

The chain couples TRBV5-1 to TRBJ1-1, with no clear D. This CDR3 spans 14 amino acids. The germline V and J ends were trimmed by 2 bases and 6 bases, with 14 bases remaining between them. Looked up from germline, CDR1 is SGHRS and CDR2 is YFSETQ. The CDR3 nucleotides are TGCGCCAGCAGCTTCAATAGGCCGGTTTCTGAAGCTTTCTTT. Translated: CASSFNRPVSEAFF.

The chain employs TRBV19 and TRBJ2-5; D is unclear. The germline CDR1 and CDR2 sequences are LNHDA and SQIVND (reference sequence). The V end lost 4 bases, the J end lost 0 bases, and 6 bases lay between the germline ends. The CDR3 is made up of 13 amino acids. The CDR3 nucleotides are TGTGCCAGTAGTAGCGTTTACCAAGAGACCCAGTACTTC. Protein: CASSSVYQETQYF.

In the case of this clone: The sample holds other DNA sequences that translate to the same CDR3. V is TRBV5-1 and J is TRBJ2-3; TRBD2 matches at 9 bases. This CDR3 region has 17 residues. Germline CDR1 and CDR2: SGHRS and YFSETQ. With V trimmed by 0 bases and J by 2 bases, 7 bases remained unmatched. The CDR3 region is CASSLEGLAGATDTQYF. The CDR3 DNA reads as TGCGCCAGCAGCTTGGAGGGTTTAGCGGGGGCCACAGATACGCAGTATTTT.